The T cell receptor beta chain described here comes from a study of shared clonotypes between healthy human individuals. Concerning this clone itself: Distinct nucleotide sequences in the sample also encode this CDR3.

Assay used: immunoSEQ multiplex PCR; TCRdb lists only in-frame clones, some missing. The sample shows some 2.3 million clones, just over 90% of them seen only once. Nashville, Tennessee was home to all donors, each a Caucasian adult. This TCR was recovered from a young man in good health. Some clones in this sample may be carry-over from other donors' samples. The sequenced sample consisted of naive CD4+ T cells from PBMCs. Documented subset: CD45RA+ positively selected.

Here the CDR3 DNA reads TGCGCCAGCAGCTTGACTGGCACCTCCTACGAGCAGTACTTC. It translates to CASSLTGTSYEQYF. The V call is TRBV5-1, the J call TRBJ2-7, with D uncertain. Germline assignment: CDR1 SGHRS and CDR2 YFSETQ. The length of the CDR3 is 14 residues. V lost 1 base, J lost 0 bases, and 8 bases lay in between.